The source of this TCR beta chain is a study of control samples from healthy donors and cancer patients. Measured with immunoSEQ multiplex PCR; TCRdb has only the in-frame clones, and not every one. The table records some 130,000 clones, roughly 90% of them present only once. The CDR3 has 14 amino acids. V shed 7 bases, J shed 1 base, and the junction held 1 base outside the gene matches. CDR1 MNHEY and CDR2 SMNVEV come from the germline V gene (reference sequence). The sequence came from a woman in her forties or fifties in good health. V gene TRBV27 combines with J gene TRBJ2-6, with 7 positions matching TRBD1. The specimen was blood. Here the CDR3 reads CASTTGSGANVLTF. Here the CDR3 DNA reads TGTGCCAGCACGACAGGGTCTGGGGCCAACGTCCTGACTTTC.